This T cell receptor beta chain was captured in a study of T cell responses to AZD1222 COVID-19 vaccine. The table came from immunoSEQ multiplex PCR; TCRdb's copy has only in-frame clones and leaves some out. Of around 99,000 clones listed, about 92% are singletons. Findings and limits, study-wide: Across the whole spike, CD4 TCRs peaked at regions 160-218 and 743-854. The sample set comprised mostly white British donors with more females, and clonal diversity was possibly underestimated. When two AZD1222 doses had been given, Spike-specific TCR breadth and depth rose. Only a handful of AZD1222 recipients, six or seven in all, had baseline seropositivity.

For this clone: What it binds is not known.

The specimen was peripheral blood, collected on day 0 of AZD1222 vaccination. This TCR came from an adult in good health.

The CDR3 DNA is TGTGCCAGTAGGCCCGGGACAGGGACAAATTCACCCCTCCACTTT. Protein product: CASRPGTGTNSPLHF. The chain recombines TRBV19 with TRBJ1-6, with 9 positions matching TRBD1. Germline V gene sequence: CDR1 LNHDA, CDR2 SQIVND (reference sequence). This CDR3 is built from 15 residues. J lost 7 bases, V lost 6 bases, and 7 bases had no gene match. The entire variable domain, with the rest obtained from reference TRBV19 and TRBJ1-6, is as follows: DGGITQSPKYLFRKEGQNVTLSCEQNLNHDAMYWYRQDPGQGLRLIYYSQIVNDFQKGDIAEGYSVSREKKESFPLTVTSAQKNPTAFYLCASRPGTGTNSPLHFGNGTRLTVT.